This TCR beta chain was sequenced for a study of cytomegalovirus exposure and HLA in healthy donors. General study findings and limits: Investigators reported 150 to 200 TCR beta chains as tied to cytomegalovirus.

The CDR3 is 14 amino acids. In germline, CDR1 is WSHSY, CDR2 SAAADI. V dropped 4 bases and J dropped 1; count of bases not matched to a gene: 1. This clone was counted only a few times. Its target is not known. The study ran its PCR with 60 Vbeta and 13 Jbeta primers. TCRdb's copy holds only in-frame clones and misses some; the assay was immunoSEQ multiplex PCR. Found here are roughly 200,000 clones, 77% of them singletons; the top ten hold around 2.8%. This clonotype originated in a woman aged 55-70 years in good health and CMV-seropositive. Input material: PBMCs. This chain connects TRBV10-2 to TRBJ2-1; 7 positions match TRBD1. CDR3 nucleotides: TGCGCCAGCAGTGTGGGACAGTCCTACAATGAGCAGTTCTTC. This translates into CASSVGQSYNEQFF.